The rows below give T cell receptor beta chains drawn from one sample of a study of Graves' ophthalmopathy and Graves' hyperthyroidism. Via MiXCR, TCRdb re-called the multiplex PCR reads, giving one row per CDR3 protein. The data hold about 390,000 distinct CDR3 sequences, with approximately 17% observed a single time. The sequenced sample consisted of peripheral blood. These receptors all stem from an adult woman with stable Graves' hyperthyroidism. Each CDR3 is given with its conserved first and last residue. D genes are given only for firm matches. Rows may omit the clone size; those that give it use once, few, many or a size class.

CDR3 length	D gene	clone size	V gene	J gene	CDR3 protein	CDR3 DNA
15	TRBD1	many	TRBV12-3/TRBV12-4	TRBJ1-1	CASSLGDRVNTEAFF	TGTGCCAGCAGTTTAGGGGACAGGGTAAACACTGAAGCTTTCTTT
14	NA	many	TRBV20-1	TRBJ2-5	CSAPKPGIQETQYF	TGCAGTGCTCCCAAACCGGGAATTCAAGAGACCCAGTACTTC
12	NA	many	TRBV27	TRBJ2-7	CAAGKGLYEQYF	TGTGCCGCCGGGAAAGGTCTCTACGAGCAGTACTTC
16	NA	few	TRBV27	TRBJ1-5	CASSSTGPYSNQPQHF	TGTGCCAGCAGTTCTACAGGGCCTTATAGCAATCAGCCCCAGCATTTT
15	TRBD1	many	TRBV10-3	TRBJ1-5	CAISEGRGPEQPQHF	TGTGCCATCAGTGAGGGCAGGGGGCCGGAGCAGCCCCAGCATTTT
15	TRBD1	once	TRBV28	TRBJ1-1	CASSSIRDRGTEAFF	TGTGCCAGCAGTTCAATCCGGGACAGGGGCACTGAAGCTTTCTTT
12	NA	many	TRBV3-1	TRBJ2-5	CASSPLGETQYF	TGTGCCAGCAGCCCACTAGGGGAGACCCAGTACTTC
15	NA	many	TRBV30	TRBJ1-1	CAWSVRGLGNTEAFF	TGTGCCTGGAGTGTACGGGGGCTCGGGAACACTGAAGCTTTCTTT
15	TRBD1	many	TRBV7-2	TRBJ2-7	CASSLDVTGGYEQYF	TGTGCCAGCAGCTTAGATGTGACAGGGGGCTACGAGCAGTACTTC
17	TRBD1	many	TRBV12-3/TRBV12-4	TRBJ1-2	CASSPSGGTGGEFRPTF	TGTGCCAGCAGTCCATCAGGGGGGACAGGGGGCGAGTTTCGGCCCACCTTC
15	NA	many	TRBV7-9	TRBJ2-5	CASSITEGVQETQYF	TGTGCCAGCAGCATAACCGAAGGGGTCCAAGAGACCCAGTACTTC
15	TRBD1	many	TRBV7-6	TRBJ1-2	CASSAWTGVGYGYTF	TGTGCCAGCAGCGCCTGGACAGGGGTTGGGTATGGCTACACCTTC
16	NA	many	TRBV13	TRBJ2-5	CASSLIGSGSQETQYF	TGTGCCAGCAGCTTAATCGGTAGCGGATCACAAGAGACCCAGTACTTC
15	NA	many	TRBV7-2	TRBJ2-5	CASSLWAVIQETQYF	TGTGCCAGCAGCTTATGGGCAGTTATCCAAGAGACCCAGTACTTC
16	NA	many	TRBV27	TRBJ1-6	CASSLWGSANNSPLHF	TGTGCCAGCAGTTTATGGGGCAGCGCTAATAATTCACCCCTCCACTTT
17	TRBD1	many	TRBV19	TRBJ2-6	CASMTGRALHGANVLTF	TGTGCCAGCATGACAGGGCGGGCATTGCATGGGGCCAACGTCCTGACTTTC
13	NA	many	TRBV30	TRBJ1-1	CAWIRQAGTEAFF	TGTGCCTGGATAAGGCAGGCGGGCACTGAAGCTTTCTTT
17	NA	many	TRBV7-2	TRBJ2-4	CASSLFVRGQAKNIQYF	TGTGCCAGCAGCTTATTTGTTAGGGGACAAGCCAAAAACATTCAGTACTTC
16	TRBD2	many	TRBV6-5	TRBJ2-5	CASSTEVAGGPRTQYF	TGTGCCAGCAGCACAGAGGTAGCGGGAGGGCCTCGAACCCAGTACTTC
17	NA	many	TRBV11-2	TRBJ2-7	CASSLVHRGDGSYEQYF	TGTGCCAGCAGCTTAGTACACCGGGGCGACGGCTCCTACGAGCAGTACTTC
13	NA	many	TRBV12-5	TRBJ2-7	CASGFNDRDRRYF	TGTGCTAGTGGTTTTAATGACCGGGACCGCCGTTACTTC
13	TRBD1	NA	TRBV29-1	TRBJ2-7	CSVRGQGPYEQYF	TGCAGCGTGAGGGGACAGGGCCCCTACGAGCAGTACTTC
12	NA	many	TRBV6-1	TRBJ1-2	CSNGGPHYGYTF	TGTAGTAACGGTGGTCCCCACTATGGCTACACCTTC
16	TRBD2	many	TRBV9	TRBJ2-2	CASSGVAGAGTGELFF	TGTGCCAGCAGCGGAGTAGCGGGAGCCGGTACCGGGGAGCTGTTTTTT
13	NA	many	TRBV7-9	TRBJ2-5	CASRRQSQETQYF	TGTGCCAGCAGACGACAGAGCCAAGAGACCCAGTACTTC
14	NA	NA	TRBV7-2	TRBJ2-4	CASSEPDRGNIQYF	TGTGCCAGCAGCGAACCAGACCGGGGCAACATTCAGTACTTC
12	NA	NA	TRBV6-1	TRBJ2-5	CASSKSGATQYF	TGTGCCAGCAGTAAATCGGGAGCGACCCAGTACTTC
15	TRBD2	many	TRBV28	TRBJ2-5	CASSFPSGKQETQYF	TGTGCCAGCAGTTTTCCTAGCGGGAAACAAGAGACCCAGTACTTC
16	NA	many	TRBV6-5	TRBJ2-7	CASSYSGGLEGHEQYF	TGTGCCAGCAGTTACTCGGGCGGTTTGGAAGGCCACGAGCAGTACTTC
16	NA	NA	TRBV20-1	TRBJ2-5	CSARDLERSFQETQYF	TGCAGTGCTAGGGATCTCGAAAGGTCCTTCCAAGAGACCCAGTACTTC
14	NA	few	TRBV5-1	TRBJ2-6	CASRTTAGANVLTF	TGCGCCAGCAGGACGACGGCGGGGGCCAACGTCCTGACTTTC
14	NA	many	TRBV5-1	TRBJ1-1	CASSLGATNTEAFF	TGCGCCAGCAGCTTGGGGGCAACGAACACTGAAGCTTTCTTT
14	TRBD1	many	TRBV29-1	TRBJ1-5	CSASGQGVVQPQHF	TGCAGCGCCAGCGGACAGGGGGTCGTTCAGCCCCAGCATTTT
16	NA	NA	TRBV11-2	TRBJ1-1	CASSASRGKGNTEAFF	TGTGCCAGCAGCGCGAGTAGGGGGAAGGGGAACACTGAAGCTTTCTTT
13	NA	NA	TRBV12-3/TRBV12-4	TRBJ1-1	CASSTVENTDAFF	TGTGCCAGCAGTACAGTCGAGAACACTGATGCTTTCTTT
14	NA	many	TRBV28	TRBJ1-1	CASSSPGVNTEAFF	TGTGCCAGCAGTTCCCCGGGGGTGAACACTGAAGCTTTCTTT
14	TRBD1	NA	TRBV27	TRBJ1-2	CASTTDRGHSGYTF	TGTGCCAGCACAACGGACAGGGGGCATTCTGGCTACACCTTC
18	TRBD1	many	TRBV7-9	TRBJ2-7	CASSFSLKTGTGSGEQYF	TGTGCCAGCAGCTTTTCCCTTAAAACAGGGACAGGGAGTGGCGAGCAGTACTTC
14	NA	few	TRBV20-1	TRBJ1-5	CSAPPHGFNQPQHF	TGCAGTGCTCCCCCTCATGGTTTCAATCAGCCCCAGCATTTT
13	NA	many	TRBV27	TRBJ1-1	CASRRRPHTEAFF	TGTGCCAGCCGAAGAAGGCCCCACACTGAAGCTTTCTTT
14	TRBD1	many	TRBV5-1	TRBJ2-4	CASQPQGAQNIQYF	TGCGCCAGCCAACCTCAGGGGGCCCAAAACATTCAGTACTTC
15	NA	many	TRBV14	TRBJ2-5	CASSQDISGRETQYF	TGTGCCAGCAGCCAAGACATCAGCGGCCGGGAGACCCAGTACTTC
12	NA	NA	TRBV7-6	TRBJ2-5	CASSLAAGTQYF	TGTGCCAGCAGCTTAGCCGCCGGGACCCAGTACTTC
14	NA	many	TRBV5-1	TRBJ2-7	CASSPQVGAGEQYF	TGCGCCAGCAGCCCCCAAGTGGGGGCCGGAGAGCAGTACTTC
14	NA	many	TRBV19	TRBJ1-5	CASGRTAGNQPQHF	TGTGCCAGTGGGAGGACAGCCGGCAATCAGCCCCAGCATTTT
15	NA	NA	TRBV7-9	TRBJ2-7	CASSSRTIGSYDQYF	TGTGCCAGCAGCTCGCGGACTATCGGATCCTACGATCAGTACTTC
15	NA	many	TRBV4-3	TRBJ2-5	CASSQGVGGRETQYF	TGCGCCAGCAGCCAAGGTGTAGGGGGGCGTGAGACCCAGTACTTC
15	NA	NA	TRBV12-3/TRBV12-4	TRBJ1-2	CASSLGRGRGYGYTF	TGTGCCAGCAGCTTAGGGCGGGGGCGCGGCTATGGCTACACCTTC
13	TRBD2	many	TRBV6-5	TRBJ2-7	CASTGTSYHEQYF	TGTGCCAGCACCGGGACTAGCTACCACGAGCAGTACTTC
14	TRBD1	many	TRBV20-1	TRBJ2-7	CSARGGTGGYEQYF	TGCAGTGCTAGAGGGGGTACAGGGGGCTACGAGCAGTACTTC
13	TRBD1	few	TRBV24-1	TRBJ2-7	CATSGTGQEEQYF	TGTGCCACCAGTGGGACAGGACAGGAGGAGCAGTACTTC
15	NA	NA	TRBV7-2	TRBJ2-7	CASSYAWGIDYEQYF	TGTGCCAGCAGCTACGCGTGGGGCATCGACTACGAGCAGTACTTC